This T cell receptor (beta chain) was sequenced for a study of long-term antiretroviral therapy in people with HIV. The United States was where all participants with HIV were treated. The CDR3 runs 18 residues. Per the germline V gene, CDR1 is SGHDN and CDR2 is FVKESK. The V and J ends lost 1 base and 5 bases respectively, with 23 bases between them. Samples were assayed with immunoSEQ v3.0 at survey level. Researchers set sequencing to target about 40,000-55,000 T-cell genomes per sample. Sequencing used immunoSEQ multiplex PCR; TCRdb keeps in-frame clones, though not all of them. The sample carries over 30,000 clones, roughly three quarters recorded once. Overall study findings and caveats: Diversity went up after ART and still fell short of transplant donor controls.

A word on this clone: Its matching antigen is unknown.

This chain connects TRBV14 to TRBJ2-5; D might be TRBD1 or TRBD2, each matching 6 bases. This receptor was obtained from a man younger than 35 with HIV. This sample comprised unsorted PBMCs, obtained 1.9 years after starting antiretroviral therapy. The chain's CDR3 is CASSQGPGGSRPGETQYF. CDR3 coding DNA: TGTGCCAGCAGCCAAGGGCCCGGGGGCAGTCGGCCGGGGGAGACCCAGTACTTC.